A selection of T cell receptor beta chains follows, all from one sample in a study of long-term antiretroviral therapy in people with HIV. Generated by immunoSEQ multiplex PCR, the TCRdb table keeps only in-frame clones and is missing some. The profile shows roughly 25,000 clones, more than 65% of them singletons. This material consisted of unsorted PBMCs, taken 1.1 years before starting antiretroviral therapy. Source of these receptors: a woman aged 25 to 39 with HIV. Both conserved end residues are part of each CDR3. Fields, in order: V gene, clone size, J gene, D gene, CDR3 protein, CDR3 DNA. The D gene is left open where the match is weak. The size of a clone is reported for some rows only, either as once, few or many, or as a class for expanded clones.

V: TRBV12-5; size: NA; J: TRBJ2-2; D: TRBD2; CDR3: CASGLTGGYTGELFF; DNA: TGTGCTAGTGGTTTAACGGGGGGGTACACCGGGGAGCTGTTTTTT
V: TRBV5-1; size: NA; J: TRBJ2-1; D: TRBD1; CDR3: CASSLAGTGNNEQFF; DNA: TGCGCCAGCAGCTTGGCCGGGACAGGGAACAATGAGCAGTTCTTC
V: TRBV5-1; size: NA; J: TRBJ2-3; D: NA; CDR3: CASSQEISTDTQYF; DNA: TGCGCCAGCAGCCAGGAGATTTCCACAGATACGCAGTATTTT
V: TRBV7-2; size: NA; J: TRBJ2-1; D: TRBD1; CDR3: CASSLEGTGTEQFF; DNA: TGTGCCAGCAGCTTAGAAGGGACAGGGACTGAGCAGTTCTTC
V: TRBV7-9; size: NA; J: TRBJ1-1; D: NA; CDR3: CASSSIQNTEAFF; DNA: TGTGCCAGCAGCTCAATACAGAACACTGAAGCTTTCTTT
V: TRBV19; size: once; J: TRBJ1-2; D: NA; CDR3: CASSIGSNVYGYTF; DNA: TGTGCCAGTAGTATTGGCAGCAACGTCTATGGCTACACCTTC
V: TRBV6-1; size: once; J: TRBJ1-1; D: NA; CDR3: CASSQQGSNTEAFF; DNA: TGTGCCAGCAGTCAACAGGGATCGAACACTGAAGCTTTCTTT
V: TRBV11-2; size: NA; J: TRBJ1-4; D: NA; CDR3: CASSPARGGNEKLFF; DNA: TGTGCCAGCAGCCCGGCGAGGGGGGGTAATGAAAAACTGTTTTTT
V: TRBV15; size: few; J: TRBJ1-1; D: NA; CDR3: CATSGTVMNTEAFF; DNA: TGTGCCACCTCCGGGACCGTCATGAACACTGAAGCTTTCTTT
V: TRBV18; size: NA; J: TRBJ2-3; D: NA; CDR3: CASSQSQGGGDTQYF; DNA: TGTGCCAGCTCACAGTCACAGGGTGGTGGAGATACGCAGTATTTT